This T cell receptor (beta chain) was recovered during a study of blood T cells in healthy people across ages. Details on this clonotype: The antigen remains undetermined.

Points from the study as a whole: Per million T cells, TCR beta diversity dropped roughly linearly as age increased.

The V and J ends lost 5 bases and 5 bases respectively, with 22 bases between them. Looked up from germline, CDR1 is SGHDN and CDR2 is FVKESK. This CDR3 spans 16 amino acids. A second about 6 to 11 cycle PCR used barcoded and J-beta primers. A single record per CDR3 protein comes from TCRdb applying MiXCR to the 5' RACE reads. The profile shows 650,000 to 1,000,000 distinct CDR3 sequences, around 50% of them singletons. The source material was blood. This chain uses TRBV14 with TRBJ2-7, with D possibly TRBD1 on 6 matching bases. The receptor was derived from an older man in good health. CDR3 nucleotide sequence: TGTGCCAGCAGCGAGCGGATACTACAGGGTTCCCACGAGCAGTACTTC. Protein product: CASSERILQGSHEQYF.